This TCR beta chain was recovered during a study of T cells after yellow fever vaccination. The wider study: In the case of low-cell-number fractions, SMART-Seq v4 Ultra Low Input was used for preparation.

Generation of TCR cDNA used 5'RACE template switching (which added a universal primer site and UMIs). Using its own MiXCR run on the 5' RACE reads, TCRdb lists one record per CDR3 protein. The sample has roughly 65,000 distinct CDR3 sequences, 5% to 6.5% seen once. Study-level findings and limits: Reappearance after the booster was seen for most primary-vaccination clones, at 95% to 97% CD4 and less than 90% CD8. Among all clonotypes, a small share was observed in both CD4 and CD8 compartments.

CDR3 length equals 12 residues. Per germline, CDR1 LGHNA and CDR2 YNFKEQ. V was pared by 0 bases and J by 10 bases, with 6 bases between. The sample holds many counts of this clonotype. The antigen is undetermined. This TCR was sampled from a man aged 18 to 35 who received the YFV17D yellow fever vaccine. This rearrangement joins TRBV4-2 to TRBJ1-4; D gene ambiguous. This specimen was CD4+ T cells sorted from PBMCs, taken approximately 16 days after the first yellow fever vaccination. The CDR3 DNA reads TGTGCCAGCAGCCAAGACGGGAGAAAACTGTTTTTT. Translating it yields CASSQDGRKLFF.